Below are 11 T cell receptor beta chains sequenced from a single sample in a study of regulatory T cells in long-lasting Graves disease. Building the TCR beta libraries relied on iRepertoire HTBI primers, and CDR3 regions underwent Arm-PCR. TCRdb reprocessed the multiplex PCR reads via MiXCR and lists one record per CDR3 protein. This sample yields roughly 400,000 distinct CDR3 sequences, of which over 14% are seen a single time; about 8.2% belongs to the top ten. The time point here: newly diagnosed GD, antithyroid drugs for less than 3 months. Extracted PBMC RNA gave rise to the TCR library. A further study also used this sample, focusing on T cells in Graves' hyperthyroidism and ophthalmopathy.

Here the sequenced sample was peripheral blood mononuclear cells (PBMCs), taken at new diagnosis, from a patient treated with antithyroid drugs. The receptors shown here come from a woman aged 40 to 50 with Graves disease.

This clonotype has ten or more counts. J is TRBJ2-7 and V is TRBV10-3; possible D gene TRBD2, 5 bases. Trimming took 10 bases from V and 0 from J, leaving 13 bases between them. Per germline, CDR1 ENHRY and CDR2 SYGVKD. This CDR3 comprises 13 residues. The CDR3 here is CATLAGNSYEQYF. The CDR3 nucleotides read TGTGCCACCTTAGCCGGGAACTCCTACGAGCAGTACTTC.

The chain carries TRBV24-1 and TRBJ2-3, with D unresolved. Germline V lookup: CDR1 KGHDR, CDR2 SFDVKD. This CDR3 has 13 residues. V lost 3 bases and J 3 bases, leaving 6 bases between the germline ends. The CDR3 reads CATSDTLTDTQYF. In nucleotides, the CDR3 is TGTGCCACCAGTGATACGCTAACAGATACGCAGTATTTT.

In its sample, this clonotype was seen many times. V is TRBV7-2 and J is TRBJ1-4; a possible D gene is TRBD1 (6 bases). The CDR3 covers 18 residues. The germline V gene encodes CDR1 SGHTA and CDR2 FQGNSA. V was pared by 3 bases and J by 4 bases, with 21 bases between. The CDR3 region has the DNA TGTGCCAGCAGCTTGGGGGGCTGGTACGAAAAAGATAATGAAAAACTGTTTTTT. As protein: CASSLGGWYEKDNEKLFF.

This clonotype was seen many times. J is TRBJ2-1 and V is TRBV12-3 or TRBV12-4, with D possibly TRBD2 on 5 matching bases. The CDR3 runs to 15 residues. V lost 3 bases, J lost 2 bases, and 11 bases lay in between. The CDR3 sequence: CASSFPEAAYNEQFF. CDR3 nucleotides: TGTGCCAGCAGTTTCCCTGAAGCGGCCTACAATGAGCAGTTCTTC.

This clonotype was seen repeatedly, ten times or more. The chain carries TRBV28 and TRBJ2-1; 7 nucleotides align to TRBD2. Germline V CDR1 and CDR2: MDHEN, SYDVKM. The junction had 2 bases not matched to a gene; V was cut back by 3 bases and J by 9 bases. The CDR3 runs to 12 residues. The CDR3 bases are TGTGCCAGCAGTTTGACTAGCCCTGAGCAGTTCTTC. Translating it yields CASSLTSPEQFF.

This clonotype showed up many times. This chain connects TRBV2 to TRBJ1-2; D call uncertain. V was cut by 5 bases and J by 2 bases, with 0 bases left in between. The CDR3 is 10 residues long. Germline CDR1 SNHLY, CDR2 FYNNEI. The CDR3 region has the DNA TGTGCCAGCAGTAACTATGGCTACACCTTC. This translates into CASSNYGYTF.

This clonotype was seen only a few times. The chain combines TRBV28 with TRBJ2-7; D gene ambiguous. V shed 4 bases and J shed 0 bases, with 13 bases lying between them. The CDR3 length is 15 residues. CDR1 is MDHEN and CDR2 is SYDVKM in the germline V gene. The CDR3 nucleotides are TGTGCCAGCAGTTCTATGGACCCAAACTCCTACGAGCAGTACTTC. Amino acids: CASSSMDPNSYEQYF.

This clonotype was found many times. The rearrangement links TRBV5-1 to TRBJ2-2; D unresolved. CDR3 size: 14 residues. Trimming removed 2 bases from V and 3 bases from J, with 8 bases in between. Germline assignment: CDR1 SGHRS and CDR2 YFSETQ. Here the CDR3 DNA reads TGCGCCAGCAGCTTTCGGGTGGACACCGGGGAGCTGTTTTTT. Protein product: CASSFRVDTGELFF.

This clonotype appeared many times. CDR3: CASSLASGRAGEQFF. CDR3 nucleotide sequence: TGTGCCAGCAGTTTAGCTAGCGGGAGGGCAGGTGAGCAGTTCTTC. V gene TRBV28 combines with J gene TRBJ2-1, with TRBD2 matching over 12 bases. The CDR3 is 15 amino acids. CDR1 is MDHEN, CDR2 SYDVKM, per germline. J gave up 9 bases and V 2 bases, and 5 bases lay outside the gene matches.

This clonotype appeared a few times. V gene TRBV30 combines with J gene TRBJ1-2; the D gene is possibly TRBD1 (5 bases). Germline CDR1 reads GTSNPN; CDR2 reads SVGIG (reference sequence). The CDR3 consists of 15 residues. Trimming removed 0 bases at V and 4 bases at J, with 15 bases between. The CDR3 region is CAWSVRTGGGYGYTF. CDR3 DNA sequence: TGTGCCTGGAGTGTACGAACCGGCGGGGGCTATGGCTACACCTTC.

V usage is TRBV20-1 and J usage is TRBJ2-7, with 9 bases matching TRBD2. CDR1 is DFQATT, CDR2 SNEGSKA, per germline (reference sequence). The CDR3 consists of 15 residues. V lost 4 bases to trimming and J lost 2 bases; unmatched junction nucleotides: 9. CDR3 nucleotide sequence: TGCAGTGCTATGGATGGCGGGGGGGCTGCCTACGAGCAGTACTTC. Protein product: CSAMDGGGAAYEQYF.